The text below deals with one T cell receptor beta chain. The source of the sample is a study of blood T cell repertoires in COVID-19. Across the whole study: Samples representing acute and convalescent COVID-19 were sourced from the United States, Italy and Spain.

The method was immunoSEQ multiplex PCR; TCRdb's version includes in-frame clones alone and lacks a portion of them. The data contain 130,000 to 150,000 clones, 75% to 90% of them singletons. Germline V gene lookup returns CDR1 MNHEY and CDR2 SVGAGI. This CDR3 region has 13 residues. V lost 8 bases to trimming and J lost 1 base; unmatched junction nucleotides: 4. This chain uses TRBV6-5 with TRBJ1-2, with 7 bases fitting TRBD1. The TCR comes from a man between 65 and 79 years old who had recovered from COVID-19. The sample taken for sequencing was peripheral blood. CDR3 in amino acids: CASGRQGNYGYTF. The CDR3 coding sequence is TGTGCCAGCGGAAGACAGGGTAACTATGGCTACACCTTC.